This TCR beta chain was captured by sequencing in a study of blood T cell repertoires in COVID-19. The CDR3 runs 14 residues. Trimming cost V 4 bases and J 6 bases; bases outside gene matches: 9. Germline CDR1 SGHRS, CDR2 YFSETQ. There are a few counts of this clone. TCRdb keeps only in-frame clones here, not all; method: immunoSEQ multiplex PCR. Among about 190,000 clones listed, less than 90% were seen once. The sample comprised peripheral blood. The chain joins TRBV5-1 to TRBJ1-1, with TRBD1 matching 7 bases. The receptor's source is a man aged 30-40 years with acute or convalescent COVID-19. The CDR3 loop reads CASSGDREFSEAFF. CDR3 sequence (DNA): TGCGCCAGCAGCGGCGACAGGGAATTCTCTGAAGCTTTCTTT.